Listed here are 18 T cell receptor beta chains from one sample, sequenced in a study of control samples from healthy donors and cancer patients. TCRdb keeps only in-frame clones here, not all; method: immunoSEQ multiplex PCR. The sample has 150,000 or so clones, more than 85% seen once. The specimen sequenced was blood. Receptors originate from a man younger than 35 in good health.

The chain employs TRBV29-1 and TRBJ1-2; the D gene is possibly TRBD1 (6 bases). Trimming removed 6 bases at V and 6 bases at J, with 14 bases between. CDR3 size: 12 residues. CDR1 is SQVTM, CDR2 ANQGSEA, per germline. CDR3 in DNA: TGCAGCGTGACAGGAGGGTTTCATGGCTACACCTTC. It is translated as CSVTGGFHGYTF. Combining the CDR3 with reference TRBV29-1 and TRBJ1-2 gives the whole variable domain SAVISQKPSRDICQRGTSLTIQCQVDSQVTMMFWYRQQPGQSLTLIATANQGSEATYESGFVIDKFPISRPNLTFSTLTVSNMSPEDSSIYLCSVTGGFHGYTFGSGTRLTVV.

The chain links TRBV18 to TRBJ1-1; D is unclear. V dropped 1 base and J dropped 5 bases, with 17 bases sitting between them. The germline V gene has CDR1 KGHSH and CDR2 LQKENI. The CDR3 sequence is 16 residues long. CDR3 amino acids: CASSPQAVGGRTEAFF. The CDR3 region has the DNA TGTGCCAGCTCACCACAGGCCGTCGGAGGGAGGACTGAAGCTTTCTTT.

This chain connects TRBV18 to TRBJ2-1; D unresolved. Trimming pared 2 bases from V and 0 bases from J, leaving 14 bases between. Per the germline V gene, CDR1 is KGHSH and CDR2 is LQKENI. This CDR3 spans 17 amino acids. The CDR3: CASSPRVPLSSYNEQFF. The CDR3 nucleotides are TGTGCCAGCTCACCAAGGGTTCCCCTTAGCTCCTACAATGAGCAGTTCTTC.

The chain links TRBV27 to TRBJ2-7, with TRBD1 identical over 8 bases. V lost 6 bases and J lost 3; bases outside the gene matches: 7. Looked up from germline, CDR1 is MNHEY and CDR2 is SMNVEV (reference sequence). The CDR3 has 14 amino acids. This CDR3 is CASSLLRGHYEQYF. The CDR3, as DNA: TGTGCCAGCAGCCTGCTCAGGGGGCACTACGAGCAGTACTTC.

The V call is TRBV27, the J call TRBJ1-5, with 7 positions matching TRBD1. The CDR3 totals 18 residues. The ends lost 3 bases at V and 0 bases at J; junction bases unmatched: 11. Germline V lookup: CDR1 MNHEY, CDR2 SMNVEV (reference sequence). This CDR3 reads CASSFHRQGYYSNQPQHF. Here the CDR3 DNA reads TGTGCCAGCAGTTTTCACCGACAGGGTTATTATAGCAATCAGCCCCAGCATTTT.

The chain links TRBV23-1 to TRBJ2-3; D is possibly TRBD2 (5 bases). TRBV23-1 is recorded as an ORF, its role being uncertain. The CDR3 contains 13 residues. V lost 7 bases and J 10 bases, leaving 18 bases between the germline ends. CDR3 in amino acids: CASTAETNLAQYF. The CDR3 DNA sequence: TGCGCCAGCACCGCCGAGACTAACCTGGCGCAGTATTTT.

The gene calls are TRBV28 and TRBJ2-7; the match to TRBD2 covers 12 bases. The CDR3 has 17 residues. Germline loops: CDR1 MDHEN, CDR2 SYDVKM. V dropped 2 bases and J dropped 0; count of bases not matched to a gene: 5. The CDR3 loop is CASSLGLAGGLSYEQYF. The CDR3 nucleotides are TGTGCCAGCAGTTTAGGTCTAGCGGGAGGGCTCTCCTACGAGCAGTACTTC.

The chain carries TRBV15 and TRBJ1-5, with D maybe TRBD1 (5 bases). The CDR3 is 13 amino acids. The germline V gene has CDR1 LNHNV and CDR2 YYDKDF (reference sequence). The ends were cut back, 0 bases at V and 7 bases at J, with 7 bases in the middle. The CDR3 sequence: CATSRDRGQPQHF. In DNA form, the CDR3 reads TGTGCCACCAGCAGAGATCGGGGCCAGCCCCAGCATTTT.

V is TRBV5-4 and J is TRBJ2-3, with D possibly matching TRBD1 (5 bases). The CDR3 loop spans 13 amino acids. Germline CDR1 is SGHNT and CDR2 is YYREEE (reference sequence). Trimming removed 5 bases from V and 0 bases from J, with 7 bases in between. CDR3 sequence reads: CASRDISTDTQYF. The CDR3 DNA reads TGTGCCAGCAGGGACATAAGCACAGATACGCAGTATTTT.

This chain connects TRBV11-2 to TRBJ2-1; D ambiguous. Per the germline V gene, CDR1 is SGHAT and CDR2 is FQNNGV. This CDR3 is built from 18 residues. V lost 0 bases and J 2 bases, leaving 17 bases between the germline ends. The CDR3 bases are TGTGCCAGCAGCTTAGAATGGTACAAGCGTAGGACCTACAATGAGCAGTTCTTC. Its protein is CASSLEWYKRRTYNEQFF.

V usage is TRBV11-2 and J usage is TRBJ1-3, with 10 nucleotides matching TRBD1. Per the germline V gene, CDR1 is SGHAT and CDR2 is FQNNGV. Trimming removed 1 base from V and 1 base from J; junction bases left unmatched: 4. The CDR3 consists of 17 residues. CDR3 in DNA: TGTGCCAGCAGCTTAGCGGGACAGGGGCGATCTGGAAACACCATATATTTT. The encoded protein is CASSLAGQGRSGNTIYF.

J is TRBJ2-1 and V is TRBV6-5, with 7 bases aligning to TRBD2. After removal of 2 bases from V and 9 bases from J, the junction contained 7 bases not matched to a gene. This CDR3 is built from 14 residues. From germline, CDR1 is MNHEY and CDR2 SVGAGI. The CDR3 is CASSYGGGRFEQFF. The DNA of the CDR3 is TGTGCCAGCAGTTACGGGGGAGGGCGGTTTGAGCAGTTCTTC.

The rearrangement uses TRBV30 and TRBJ1-1, with TRBD1 as a possible D gene (5 bases). The germline V gene has CDR1 GTSNPN and CDR2 SVGIG (reference sequence). The CDR3 length is 16 residues. The V end lost 4 bases, the J end lost 4 bases, and 22 bases lay between the germline ends. The CDR3 DNA follows: TGTGCCTGGAACTTCGGACACTCCTCTGAGGGCACTGAAGCTTTCTTT. Protein product: CAWNFGHSSEGTEAFF.

The CDR3 is CATSRDPGHQETQYF. The CDR3 DNA follows: TGTGCCACCAGCAGAGATCCCGGACATCAAGAGACCCAGTACTTC. V is TRBV15 and J is TRBJ2-5; a weak D match, TRBD1 (5 bases). Trimming removed 0 bases from V and 2 bases from J, with 10 bases in between. The V gene's germline CDR1 is LNHNV and CDR2 YYDKDF (reference sequence). This CDR3 has 15 amino acids.

This chain links TRBV10-2 with TRBJ1-5, with D perhaps matching TRBD1 (5 bases). CDR1 WSHSY and CDR2 SAAADI come from the germline V gene. There are 14 residues in the CDR3. The V end lost 6 bases, the J end lost 6 bases, and 15 bases lay between the germline ends. The CDR3 loop reads CASSPGGSGQPQHF. As DNA, the CDR3 is TGCGCCAGCAGCCCCGGGGGATCGGGTCAGCCCCAGCATTTT.

This chain joins TRBV4-3 and TRBJ2-7; 7 bases are shared with TRBD1. V was clipped by 6 bases and J by 1 base; unmatched bases: 6. The CDR3 spans 14 residues. Germline V gives CDR1 LGHNA, CDR2 YSLEER. This CDR3 reads CASSPRTGSYEQYF. CDR3 DNA: TGCGCCAGCAGTCCAAGGACAGGATCCTACGAGCAGTACTTC.

Remarks on this clone: Other nucleotide sequences from this sample produce the same CDR3. V usage is TRBV12-3 or TRBV12-4 and J usage is TRBJ2-3; D is undetermined. This CDR3 is 11 amino acids long. V was cut by 3 bases and J by 6 bases, with 4 bases left in between. The CDR3 reads CASSLVDTQYF. CDR3 DNA: TGTGCCAGCAGTTTGGTCGATACGCAGTATTTT.

The chain combines TRBV6-5 with TRBJ2-1; 9 nucleotides align to TRBD1. CDR1 and CDR2 (germline): MNHEY, SVGAGI. J was trimmed by 9 bases and V by 6 bases; bases with no gene match: 12. This CDR3 has 15 residues. CDR3 sequence reads: CASSATGQGTVEQFF. CDR3 coding DNA: TGTGCCAGCAGCGCGACGGGACAGGGAACGGTTGAGCAGTTCTTC.